This T cell receptor beta chain derives from a study of T cell responses to AZD1222 COVID-19 vaccine. Assay used: immunoSEQ multiplex PCR; TCRdb lists only in-frame clones, some missing. Of 30,000 to 35,000 clones listed, approximately 78% are singletons. The TCR was taken from an adult who received the AZD1222 COVID-19 vaccine. The specimen comprised peripheral blood, sampled 28 days after the second AZD1222 dose.

This CDR3 is CAISESANYGYTF. In DNA, the CDR3 is TGTGCCATCAGTGAGTCAGCTAACTATGGCTACACCTTC. The chain uses TRBV10-3 and TRBJ1-2; D is unclear. The CDR3 covers 13 residues. Trimming shortened V by 0 bases and J by 0 bases, and 2 bases separated the two germline ends. The V gene's germline CDR1 is ENHRY and CDR2 SYGVKD.